This T cell receptor beta chain was recovered during a study of blood T cell repertoires in COVID-19. The overall study: The cDNA or gDNA used as material had been derived from T cells, B-cell-depleted T cells, or PBMCs.

TCRdb's copy holds only in-frame clones and misses some; the assay was immunoSEQ multiplex PCR. This repertoire shows about 240,000 clones, approximately 83% found once; its top ten account for around 3.5%. Germline CDR1 is MGHDK and CDR2 is SYGVNS. The germline V and J ends were trimmed by 4 bases and 5 bases, with 11 bases remaining between them. This CDR3 has 13 amino acids. The rearrangement joins TRBV25-1 to TRBJ2-5, with D possibly being TRBD1 (7 bases). Specimen: PBMCs or T cells enriched from blood (not recorded which). The source of this sequence is a woman aged 40 to 55 who had been exposed to COVID-19. Written as DNA, the CDR3 is TGTGCCAGCAGTGTTGCAGGGGGGGAGACCCAGTACTTC. Translation: CASSVAGGETQYF.